Listed here are 17 T cell receptor beta chains from one sample, sequenced in a study of blood T cell repertoires in COVID-19. TCRdb's copy holds only in-frame clones and misses some; the assay was immunoSEQ multiplex PCR. The sample holds over 150,000 clones; approximately 88% are singletons and the top ten take roughly 9.2%. Specimen: peripheral blood. All receptors come from a woman of 80 years or more with active or convalescent COVID-19.

The CDR3 nucleotides read TGTGCCAGCAGCCCCGTGATGGGGGCCGCGTATTTT. It encodes CASSPVMGAAYF. The J gene is TRBJ2-3, the V gene TRBV7-2, with D possibly matching TRBD1 (6 bases). Trimming took 5 bases from V and 14 from J, leaving 17 bases between them. There are 12 residues in the CDR3. CDR1 is SGHTA and CDR2 is FQGNSA in the germline V gene.

The rearrangement uses TRBV27 and TRBJ2-7; 9 bases are a match to TRBD1. The germline gives CDR1 MNHEY, CDR2 SMNVEV (reference sequence). The J segment lost 5 bases and the V segment lost 6 bases, leaving 14 bases of the junction unmatched. CDR3 length: 16 amino acids. The CDR3 loop is CASRRSDRGFSHEQYF. The CDR3 coding sequence is TGTGCCAGCAGACGATCGGACAGGGGTTTTTCCCACGAGCAGTACTTC.

The chain joins TRBV5-6 to TRBJ1-5, with D possibly TRBD1 on 6 matching bases. CDR3 length: 15 amino acids. The germline V gene has CDR1 SGHDT and CDR2 YYEEEE. The V end lost 4 bases, the J end lost 0 bases, and 11 bases lay between the germline ends. The CDR3 reads CASSAGTFSNQPQHF. The CDR3 region has the DNA TGTGCCAGCAGCGCCGGGACATTTAGCAATCAGCCCCAGCATTTT.

This chain links TRBV3-1 (or the pseudogene TRBV3-2) with TRBJ1-2, with 7 bases that match TRBD1. J was trimmed by 6 bases and V by 5 bases; bases with no gene match: 9. CDR1 is LGHDT, CDR2 YNNKEL, per germline (reference sequence). The CDR3 totals 14 residues. The CDR3 protein is CASSMAGGKNGYTF. CDR3 nucleotides: TGTGCCAGCAGCATGGCAGGGGGTAAGAATGGCTACACCTTC.

V gene TRBV9 combines with J gene TRBJ1-3; TRBD1 might be the D (5 bases). V lost 4 bases, J lost 9 bases, and 11 bases lay in between. The CDR3 is 12 amino acids. Germline V lookup: CDR1 SGDLS, CDR2 YYNGEE. The chain's CDR3 is CASSPQGLTIYF. Written as DNA, the CDR3 is TGTGCCAGCAGCCCCCAGGGCCTCACCATATATTTT.

This rearrangement joins TRBV6-5 to TRBJ2-2; D not resolved. The V end was cut by 5 bases, the J end by 3 bases, with 4 bases between. This CDR3 has 12 amino acids. Germline loops: CDR1 MNHEY, CDR2 SVGAGI. The CDR3 spells CASSPYTGELFF. CDR3 nucleotides: TGTGCCAGCAGTCCTTACACCGGGGAGCTGTTTTTT.

The chain is built from TRBV19 and TRBJ1-3, with 7 nucleotides matching TRBD1. Germline CDR1 reads LNHDA; CDR2 reads SQIVND (reference sequence). Trimming took 2 bases from V and 0 from J; bases not matched to a gene: 4. The CDR3 loop spans 16 amino acids. As DNA, the CDR3 is TGTGCCAGTAGTATAACAGGGGCTTACTCTGGAAACACCATATATTTT. Its translation: CASSITGAYSGNTIYF.

This clone was seen more than once but under ten times. The chain links TRBV30 to TRBJ1-6, with D hard to call. CDR3 length equals 15 residues. V shed 2 bases and J shed 9 bases, with 17 bases lying between them. The V gene's germline CDR1 is GTSNPN and CDR2 SVGIG (reference sequence). The CDR3 is CAWSKGAAYRSPLHF. For the CDR3, the DNA is TGTGCCTGGAGTAAGGGAGCGGCTTATCGTTCACCCCTCCACTTT.

The rearrangement uses TRBV18 and TRBJ2-7; D might be TRBD2 (5 bases). The germline V gene encodes CDR1 KGHSH and CDR2 LQKENI. Trimming cost V 1 base and J 0 bases, with 19 bases left between them. This CDR3 has 18 residues. For the CDR3, the DNA is TGTGCCAGCTCACCACGTGCAGGTACCGGGATCAGCTCCTACGAGCAGTACTTC. Translated, it gives CASSPRAGTGISSYEQYF.

To note about this clone: The same CDR3 arises from other DNA sequences in this sample as well. The chain links TRBV5-1 to TRBJ2-5; 11 bases map to TRBD2. J gave up 5 bases and V 7 bases, and 4 bases lay outside the gene matches. The CDR3 extends over 13 amino acids. Germline assignment: CDR1 SGHRS and CDR2 YFSETQ. The CDR3 DNA sequence: TGCGCCAGCTCTAGCGGGGGGCAGGAGACCCAGTACTTC. It is translated as CASSSGGQETQYF.

CDR3: CASGPDSLNSPLHF. The CDR3 DNA follows: TGTGCTAGTGGTCCGGACAGTCTTAATTCACCCCTCCACTTT. This sequence joins TRBV12-5 and TRBJ1-6, with a tentative D call TRBD1 (6 bases). Germline-derived CDR1 and CDR2 are LGHNT and FRNRAP. Trimming took off 5 bases at V and 6 bases at J, with 11 bases between the two ends. The CDR3 spans 14 residues. Using reference TRBV12-5 and TRBJ1-6 for the parts outside the CDR3, the full variable domain is DARVTQTPRHKVTEMGQEVTMRCQPILGHNTVFWYRQTMMQGLELLAYFRNRAPLDDSGMPKDRFSAEMPDATLATLKIQPSEPRDSAVYFCASGPDSLNSPLHFGNGTRLTVT.

The chain is built from TRBV6-5 and TRBJ1-1, with D possibly TRBD1 on 5 matching bases. The germline CDR1 and CDR2 sequences are MNHEY and SVGAGI. This CDR3 spans 13 amino acids. V lost 5 bases and J 1 base, leaving 8 bases between the germline ends. Here the CDR3 DNA reads TGTGCCAGCAGTCGCGGACAGAACACTGAAGCTTTCTTT. Amino acids: CASSRGQNTEAFF.

V is TRBV12-2 and J is TRBJ1-1; TRBD1 reflects the table's D call only, with no check against the DNA. TRBV12-2 is described as a pseudogene. This CDR3 comprises 16 residues. CDR3 DNA: TGTGCAAGTCGCTTAGCCCAGGGGCGGCGGAACACTGAAGCTTTCTTT. Translating it yields CASRLAQGRRNTEAFF.

The chain is built from TRBV11-1 and TRBJ1-1, with D possibly TRBD1 on 6 matching bases. CDR1 is SGHAT and CDR2 is FQDESV in the germline V gene (reference sequence). V was cut by 0 bases and J by 6 bases, with 11 bases left in between. The CDR3 sequence is 14 residues long. The CDR3 nucleotides are TGTGCCAGCAGCTTAGCGCGTGGGGGCTCTGAAGCTTTCTTT. Translated, it gives CASSLARGGSEAFF. The variable domain in full, with the rest retrieved from reference TRBV11-1 and TRBJ1-1, is EAEVAQSPRYKITEKSQAVAFWCDPISGHATLYWYRQILGQGPELLVQFQDESVVDDSQLPKDRFSAERLKGVDSTLKIQPAELGDSAMYLCASSLARGGSEAFFGQGTRLTVV.

This clone was seen only a few times. V usage is TRBV19 and J usage is TRBJ1-3, with TRBD1 as a possible D gene (6 bases). The V and J ends lost 5 bases and 0 bases respectively, with 11 bases between them. CDR1 is LNHDA, CDR2 SQIVND, per germline (reference sequence). There are 15 residues in the CDR3. CDR3 sequence reads: CASSADRPSGNTIYF. The CDR3 DNA reads TGTGCCAGTAGTGCAGACAGGCCCTCTGGAAACACCATATATTTT.

The chain carries TRBV9 and TRBJ2-1; 12 nucleotides line up with TRBD2. Per germline, CDR1 SGDLS and CDR2 YYNGEE. The CDR3 is 16 residues long. V gave up 3 bases and J gave up 6 bases; unmatched junction bases: 7. The CDR3 reads CASSARTSGEGNEQFF. CDR3 in DNA: TGTGCCAGCAGCGCTCGGACTAGCGGGGAAGGCAATGAGCAGTTCTTC.

The chain uses TRBV19 and TRBJ1-2; TRBD1 agrees at 10 bases. This CDR3 is built from 15 residues. Germline CDR1 and CDR2: LNHDA and SQIVND (reference sequence). Trimming cost V 7 bases and J 7 bases; bases outside gene matches: 12. For the CDR3, the DNA is TGTGCCAGTATCGACCTTCTCCGGGACAGGGGTGGCTACACCTTC. It yields the protein CASIDLLRDRGGYTF.